This T cell receptor (beta chain) was captured by sequencing in a study of blood T cell repertoires in COVID-19 (dated by TCRdb to about 2020). Regarding the study in general: Collaborator samples came from the United States, Italy and Spain and covered acute and convalescent phases of COVID-19. The samples were drawn from the first 160 participants of the ongoing ImmuneRACE study and from roughly 1,300 subjects provided by 6 global collaborators. Sample metadata almost always included a de-identified subject ID, COVID-19 status, age in years and sex. The prospective study material was composed of cDNA or gDNA derived from T cells, B-cell-depleted T cells, or PBMCs. A freely available public database, intended as a resource for researchers studying the immune response to SARS-CoV-2, is where the repertoires were released. Deeply sampled blood TCRbeta repertoires from subjects exposed to, actively infected with, or recovered from COVID-19 were included in the dataset. Where available, HLA class I and class II types were obtained from metadata supplied by the sample provider rather than from assay-based typing.

TCRbeta CDR3 regions were amplified from genomic DNA by means of the immunoSEQ Assay, a bias-controlled multiplex PCR. Under the source paper's analysis protocol: Within the assay, amplification of reference gene primers was used to estimate how many nucleated cells each sample contained. To quantify the absolute abundance of each unique TCRbeta CDR3 rearrangement, sequence reads were collapsed and filtered. For each sample, productive Simpson clonality was calculated by taking the square root of Simpson's diversity index across productive rearrangements. TCRdb retrieved this table from immuneACCESS and kept in-frame rearrangements only. Not all clones are present; in checked studies, unresolved V genes account for under half, and no reason is known for the remainder. The V and J calls and the clone size are those of that table, but D and trimming were determined from the DNA. Across this sample there are around 260,000 clones, with roughly 80% seen only once. The ten most abundant clones make up 15% to 17% of the sample.

As encoded in the germline V gene, CDR1 is SNHLY while CDR2 is FYNNEI. Taken from cysteine to phenylalanine, the CDR3 has 15 residues. The kept DNA is CDR3 alone, 45 bases in frame from the first base. For this chain, trimming is 5 bases at the V end and 4 bases at the J end, and the number of junction bases without a gene match is 8. Comments on this clone: It has no known antigen specificity. No much larger clone is present one base from it, and per-base qualities are unavailable.

At one collaborating source in Seattle, patients were enrolled during active infection and were followed longitudinally through the course of disease. Collaborating institutions collected whole blood in K2EDTA tubes following their own protocols. Collaborator samples were shipped for TCRbeta analysis as frozen whole blood, isolated PBMCs, or DNA extracted from either sample type. On the study overall, not on this receptor specifically: The quantity of clinical and demographic metadata differed by source and by participant and was supplied without curation.

The chain joins TRBV2 to TRBJ1-5; the junction holds 7 bases that match TRBD1. The TCR originated in a person aged 70 to 85 with COVID-19, enrolled during active disease. The material sequenced was peripheral blood. The DNA sequence is as follows: TGTGCCAGCAGTATACAGGGGTTTAGTAATCAGCCCCAGCATTTT. Translated, it reads CASSIQGFSNQPQHF.